The sequence of this TCR beta chain was determined in a study of siplizumab effects on memory and regulatory T cells. The table came from immunoSEQ multiplex PCR; TCRdb's copy has only in-frame clones and leaves some out. The repertoire holds about 120,000 clones, around nine tenths seen once, with 1.3% in the top ten. This CDR3 spans 15 amino acids. The germline CDR1 and CDR2 sequences are SNHLY and FYNNEI. V dropped 6 bases and J dropped 4 bases, with 15 bases sitting between them. The rearrangement links TRBV2 to TRBJ2-2, with D perhaps matching TRBD1 (5 bases). The source of this sequence is a human donor in good health. The specimen was CD4+ T cells sorted from blood. CDR3 nucleotide sequence: TGTGCCAGCAGCCTAAGAGTGCAGGGCACCGGGGAGCTGTTTTTT. Amino acids: CASSLRVQGTGELFF.